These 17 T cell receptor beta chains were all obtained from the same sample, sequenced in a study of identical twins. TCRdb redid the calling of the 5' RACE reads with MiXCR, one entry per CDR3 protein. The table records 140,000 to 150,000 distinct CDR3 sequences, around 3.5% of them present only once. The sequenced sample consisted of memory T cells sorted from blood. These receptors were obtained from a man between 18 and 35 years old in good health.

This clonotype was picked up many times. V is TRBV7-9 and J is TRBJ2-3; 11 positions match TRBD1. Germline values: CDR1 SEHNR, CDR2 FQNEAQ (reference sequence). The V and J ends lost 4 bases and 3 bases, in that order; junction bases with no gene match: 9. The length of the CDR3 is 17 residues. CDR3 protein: CASSSIRTGGKTDTQYF. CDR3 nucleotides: TGTGCCAGCAGCTCCATCCGGACAGGGGGCAAGACAGATACGCAGTATTTT. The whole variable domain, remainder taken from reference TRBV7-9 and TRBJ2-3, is DTGVSQNPRHKITKRGQNVTFRCDPISEHNRLYWYRQTLGQGPEFLTYFQNEAQLEKSRLLSDRFSAERPKGSFSTLEIQRTEQGDSAMYLCASSSIRTGGKTDTQYFGPGTRLTVL.

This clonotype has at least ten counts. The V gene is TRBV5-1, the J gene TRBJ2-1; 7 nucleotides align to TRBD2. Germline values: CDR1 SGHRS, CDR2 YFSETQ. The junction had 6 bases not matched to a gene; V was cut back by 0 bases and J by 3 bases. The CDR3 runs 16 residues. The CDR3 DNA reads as TGCGCCAGCAGCTTGGCGGGGGGACTTAACTACAATGAGCAGTTCTTC. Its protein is CASSLAGGLNYNEQFF.

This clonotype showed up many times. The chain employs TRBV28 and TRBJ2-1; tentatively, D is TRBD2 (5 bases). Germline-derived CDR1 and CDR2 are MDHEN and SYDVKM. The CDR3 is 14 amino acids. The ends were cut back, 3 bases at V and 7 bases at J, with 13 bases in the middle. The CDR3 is CASSLPAGLNEQFF. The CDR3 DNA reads TGTGCCAGCAGTTTGCCTGCGGGTTTGAATGAGCAGTTCTTC.

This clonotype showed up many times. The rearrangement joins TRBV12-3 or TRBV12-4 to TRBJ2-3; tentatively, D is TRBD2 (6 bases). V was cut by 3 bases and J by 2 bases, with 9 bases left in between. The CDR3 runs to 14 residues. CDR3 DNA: TGTGCCAGCAGTTTGGACTATCCCACAGATACGCAGTATTTT. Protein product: CASSLDYPTDTQYF.

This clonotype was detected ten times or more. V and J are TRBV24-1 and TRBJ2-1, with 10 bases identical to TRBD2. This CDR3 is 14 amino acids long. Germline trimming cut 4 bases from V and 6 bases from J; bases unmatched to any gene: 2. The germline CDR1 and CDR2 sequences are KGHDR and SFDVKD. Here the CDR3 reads CATSDRTSGNEQFF. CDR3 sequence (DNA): TGTGCCACCAGTGACCGGACTAGCGGCAATGAGCAGTTCTTC.

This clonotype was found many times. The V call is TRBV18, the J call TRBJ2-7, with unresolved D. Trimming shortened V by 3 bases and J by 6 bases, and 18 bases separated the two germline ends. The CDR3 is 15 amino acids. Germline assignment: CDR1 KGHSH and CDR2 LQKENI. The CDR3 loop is CASSPLSNIDFEQYF. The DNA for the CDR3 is TGTGCCAGCTCACCTCTCTCGAACATAGATTTCGAGCAGTACTTC.

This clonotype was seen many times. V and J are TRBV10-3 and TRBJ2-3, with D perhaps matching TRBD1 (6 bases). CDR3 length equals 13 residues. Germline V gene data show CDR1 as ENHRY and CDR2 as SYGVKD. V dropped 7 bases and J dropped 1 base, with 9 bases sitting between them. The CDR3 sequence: CAIMSGGTDTQYF. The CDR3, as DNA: TGTGCCATCATGTCAGGGGGCACAGATACGCAGTATTTT.

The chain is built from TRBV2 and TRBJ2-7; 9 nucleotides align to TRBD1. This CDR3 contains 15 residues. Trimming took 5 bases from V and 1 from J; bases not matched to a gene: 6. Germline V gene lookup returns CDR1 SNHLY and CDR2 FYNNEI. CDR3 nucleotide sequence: TGTGCCAGCAGTAGAACCGGGACAGGGTCCTACGAGCAGTACTTC. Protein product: CASSRTGTGSYEQYF.

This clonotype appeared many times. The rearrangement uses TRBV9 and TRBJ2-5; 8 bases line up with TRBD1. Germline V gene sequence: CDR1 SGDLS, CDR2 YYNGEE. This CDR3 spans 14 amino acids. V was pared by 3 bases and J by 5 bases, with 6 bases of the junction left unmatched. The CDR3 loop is CASSAPGGGETQYF. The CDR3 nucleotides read TGTGCCAGCAGCGCCCCAGGGGGCGGCGAGACCCAGTACTTC.

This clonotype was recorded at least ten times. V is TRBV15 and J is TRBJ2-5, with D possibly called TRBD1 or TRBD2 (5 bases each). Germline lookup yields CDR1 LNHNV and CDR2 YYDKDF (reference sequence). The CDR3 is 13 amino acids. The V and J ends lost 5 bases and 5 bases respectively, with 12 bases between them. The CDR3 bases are TGTGCCACCAGCCGTGGGACCCGGGAGACCCAGTACTTC. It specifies CATSRGTRETQYF.

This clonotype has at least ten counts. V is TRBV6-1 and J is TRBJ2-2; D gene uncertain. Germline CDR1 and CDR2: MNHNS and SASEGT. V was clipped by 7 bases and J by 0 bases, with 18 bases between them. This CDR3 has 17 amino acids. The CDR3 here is CASKPRALAANTGELFF. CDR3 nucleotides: TGTGCCAGCAAACCCCGGGCCCTCGCAGCGAACACCGGGGAGCTGTTTTTT.

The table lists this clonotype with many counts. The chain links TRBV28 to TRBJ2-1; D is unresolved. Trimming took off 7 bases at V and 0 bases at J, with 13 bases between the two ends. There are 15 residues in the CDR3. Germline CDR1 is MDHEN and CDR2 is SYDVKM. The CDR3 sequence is CASTPDVSSYNEQFF. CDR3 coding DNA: TGTGCCAGCACCCCGGACGTTAGCTCCTACAATGAGCAGTTCTTC.

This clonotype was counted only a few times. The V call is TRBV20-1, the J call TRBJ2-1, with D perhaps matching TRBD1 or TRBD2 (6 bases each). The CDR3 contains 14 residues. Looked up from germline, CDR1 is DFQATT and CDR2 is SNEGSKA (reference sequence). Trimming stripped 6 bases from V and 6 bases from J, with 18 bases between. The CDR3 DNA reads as TGCAGTGCCCCTAAGGGGGGAGGTTCCAATGAGCAGTTCTTC. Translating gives CSAPKGGGSNEQFF.

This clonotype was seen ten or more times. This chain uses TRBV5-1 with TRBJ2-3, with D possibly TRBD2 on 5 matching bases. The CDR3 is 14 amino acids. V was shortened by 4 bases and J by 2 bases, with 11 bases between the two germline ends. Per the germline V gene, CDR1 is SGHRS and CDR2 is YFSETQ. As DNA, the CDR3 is TGCGCCAGCAGCCCGGGATCACTCACAGATACGCAGTATTTT. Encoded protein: CASSPGSLTDTQYF.

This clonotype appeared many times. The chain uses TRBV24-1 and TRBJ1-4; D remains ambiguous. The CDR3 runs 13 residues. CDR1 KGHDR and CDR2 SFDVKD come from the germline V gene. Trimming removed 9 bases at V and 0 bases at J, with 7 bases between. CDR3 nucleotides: TGTGCCACCCGTAGGACAACTAATGAAAAACTGTTTTTT. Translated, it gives CATRRTTNEKLFF.

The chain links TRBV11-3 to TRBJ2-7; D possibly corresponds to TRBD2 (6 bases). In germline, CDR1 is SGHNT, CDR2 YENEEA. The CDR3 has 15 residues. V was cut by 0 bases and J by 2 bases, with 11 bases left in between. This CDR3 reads CASSLDTGETYEQYF. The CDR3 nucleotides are TGTGCCAGCAGCTTAGACACGGGAGAGACCTACGAGCAGTACTTC.

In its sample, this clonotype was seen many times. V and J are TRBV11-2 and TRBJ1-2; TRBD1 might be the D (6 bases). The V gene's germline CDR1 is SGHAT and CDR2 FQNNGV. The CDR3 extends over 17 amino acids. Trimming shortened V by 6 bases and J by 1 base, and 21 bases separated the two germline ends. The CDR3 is CASRHLTGGPDNYGYTF. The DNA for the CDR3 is TGTGCCAGCAGACACCTCACTGGGGGGCCGGATAACTATGGCTACACCTTC.